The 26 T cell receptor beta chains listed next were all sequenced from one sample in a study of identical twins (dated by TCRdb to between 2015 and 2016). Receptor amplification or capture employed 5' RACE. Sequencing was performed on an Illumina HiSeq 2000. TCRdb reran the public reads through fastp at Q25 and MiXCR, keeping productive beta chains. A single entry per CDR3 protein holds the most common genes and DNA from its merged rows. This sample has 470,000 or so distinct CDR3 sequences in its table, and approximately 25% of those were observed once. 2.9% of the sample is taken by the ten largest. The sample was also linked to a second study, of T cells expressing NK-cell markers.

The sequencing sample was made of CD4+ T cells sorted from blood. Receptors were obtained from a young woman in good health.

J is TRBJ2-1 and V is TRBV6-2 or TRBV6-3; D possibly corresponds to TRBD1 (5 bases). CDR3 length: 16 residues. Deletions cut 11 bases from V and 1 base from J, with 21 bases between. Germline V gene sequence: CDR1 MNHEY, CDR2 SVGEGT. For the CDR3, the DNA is TGTGCCTGCACCCCCGAAGGGGTTGTTTCCTACAATGAGCAGTTCTTC. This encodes CACTPEGVVSYNEQFF.

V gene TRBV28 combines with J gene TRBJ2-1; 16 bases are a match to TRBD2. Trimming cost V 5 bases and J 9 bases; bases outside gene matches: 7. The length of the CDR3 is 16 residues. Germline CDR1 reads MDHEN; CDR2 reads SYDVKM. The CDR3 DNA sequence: TGTGCCAGCAGTCCCCTTGGGACTAGCGGGAGGGTTGAGCAGTTCTTC. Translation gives CASSPLGTSGRVEQFF.

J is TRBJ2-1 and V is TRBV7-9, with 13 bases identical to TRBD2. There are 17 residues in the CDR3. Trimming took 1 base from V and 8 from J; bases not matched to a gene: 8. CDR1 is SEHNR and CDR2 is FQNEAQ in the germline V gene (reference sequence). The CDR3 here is CASSLGTSGRANDEQFF. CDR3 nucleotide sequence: TGTGCCAGCAGCTTAGGTACTAGCGGGAGGGCCAATGATGAGCAGTTCTTC.

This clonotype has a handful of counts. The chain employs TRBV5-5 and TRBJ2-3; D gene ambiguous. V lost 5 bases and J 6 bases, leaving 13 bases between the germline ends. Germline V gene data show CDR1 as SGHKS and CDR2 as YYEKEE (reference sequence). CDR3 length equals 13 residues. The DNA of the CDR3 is TGTGCCAGCAGTCCTTCCGGCTTGGATACGCAGTATTTT. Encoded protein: CASSPSGLDTQYF.

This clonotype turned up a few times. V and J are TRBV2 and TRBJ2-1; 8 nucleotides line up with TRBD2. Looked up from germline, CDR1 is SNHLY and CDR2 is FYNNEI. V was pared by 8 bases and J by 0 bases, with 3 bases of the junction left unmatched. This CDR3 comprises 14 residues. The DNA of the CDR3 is TGTGCCAGCTTAGCGGGGAGCTCCTACAATGAGCAGTTCTTC. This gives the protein CASLAGSSYNEQFF.

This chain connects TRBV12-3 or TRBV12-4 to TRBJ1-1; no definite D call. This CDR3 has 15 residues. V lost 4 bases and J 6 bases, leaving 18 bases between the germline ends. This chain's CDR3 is CASSSDDHRRAEAFF. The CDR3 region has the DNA TGTGCCAGCAGTTCTGATGACCACCGAAGAGCTGAAGCTTTCTTT.

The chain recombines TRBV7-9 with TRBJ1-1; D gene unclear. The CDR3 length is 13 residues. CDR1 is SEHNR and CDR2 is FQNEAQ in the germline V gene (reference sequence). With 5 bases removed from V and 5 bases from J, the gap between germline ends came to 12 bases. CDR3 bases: TGTGCCAGCAGCCTTAAAGCGCGGACTGAAGCTTTCTTT. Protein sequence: CASSLKARTEAFF.

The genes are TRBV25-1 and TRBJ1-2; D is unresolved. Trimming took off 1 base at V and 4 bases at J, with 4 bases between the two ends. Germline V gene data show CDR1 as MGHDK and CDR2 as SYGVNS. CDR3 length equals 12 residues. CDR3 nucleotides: TGTGCCAGCAGTGAATCGGTCTATGGCTACACCTTC. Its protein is CASSESVYGYTF.

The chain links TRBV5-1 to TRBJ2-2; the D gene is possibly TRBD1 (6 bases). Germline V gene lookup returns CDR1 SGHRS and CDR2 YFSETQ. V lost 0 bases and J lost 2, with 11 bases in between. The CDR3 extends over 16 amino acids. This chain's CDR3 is CASSLVRTANTGELFF. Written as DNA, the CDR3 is TGCGCCAGCAGCTTGGTGCGGACAGCAAACACCGGGGAGCTGTTTTTT.

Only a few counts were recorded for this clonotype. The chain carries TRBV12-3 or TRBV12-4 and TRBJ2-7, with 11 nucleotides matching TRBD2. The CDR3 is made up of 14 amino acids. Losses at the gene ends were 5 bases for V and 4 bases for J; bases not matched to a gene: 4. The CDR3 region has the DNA TGTGCCAGCAGTGTGACTAGCGGGGTGTACGAGCAGTACTTC. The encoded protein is CASSVTSGVYEQYF.

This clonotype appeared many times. The CDR3 DNA is TGCAGCGTTGGGGGCCCCGGACTCAATCAGCCCCAGCATTTT. It is translated as CSVGGPGLNQPQHF. The chain joins TRBV29-1 to TRBJ1-5; tentative D call: TRBD1 (5 bases). Trimming pared 4 bases from V and 3 bases from J, leaving 13 bases between. This CDR3 spans 14 amino acids. Germline V gene data show CDR1 as SQVTM and CDR2 as ANQGSEA. The whole variable domain, filled in from reference TRBV29-1 and TRBJ1-5, reads SAVISQKPSRDICQRGTSLTIQCQVDSQVTMMFWYRQQPGQSLTLIATANQGSEATYESGFVIDKFPISRPNLTFSTLTVSNMSPEDSSIYLCSVGGPGLNQPQHFGDGTRLSIL.

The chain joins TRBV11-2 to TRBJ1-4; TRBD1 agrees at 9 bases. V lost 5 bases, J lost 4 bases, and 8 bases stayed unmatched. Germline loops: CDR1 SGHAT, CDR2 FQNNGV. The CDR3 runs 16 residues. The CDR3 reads CASSTRPGQGNEKLFF. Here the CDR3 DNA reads TGTGCCAGCAGCACCCGCCCGGGACAGGGTAATGAAAAACTGTTTTTT.

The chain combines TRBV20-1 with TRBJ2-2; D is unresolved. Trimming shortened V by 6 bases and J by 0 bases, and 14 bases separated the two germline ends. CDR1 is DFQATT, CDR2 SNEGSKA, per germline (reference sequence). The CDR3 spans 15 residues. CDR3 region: CSAKLEFANTGELFF. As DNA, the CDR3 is TGCAGTGCGAAGCTAGAATTCGCGAACACCGGGGAGCTGTTTTTT.

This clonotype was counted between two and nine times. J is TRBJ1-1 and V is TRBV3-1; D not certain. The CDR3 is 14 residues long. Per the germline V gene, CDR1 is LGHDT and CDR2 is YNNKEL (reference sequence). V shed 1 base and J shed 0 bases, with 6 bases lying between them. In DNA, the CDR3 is TGTGCCAGCAGCCAAGGCATACTGAACACTGAAGCTTTCTTT. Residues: CASSQGILNTEAFF.

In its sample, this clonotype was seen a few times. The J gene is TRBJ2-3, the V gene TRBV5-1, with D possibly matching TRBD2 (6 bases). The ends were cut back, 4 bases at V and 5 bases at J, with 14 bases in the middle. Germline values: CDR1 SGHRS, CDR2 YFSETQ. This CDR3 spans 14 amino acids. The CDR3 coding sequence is TGCGCCAGCAGCCTAAGCGGGTCGAAAGATACGCAGTATTTT. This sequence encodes CASSLSGSKDTQYF.

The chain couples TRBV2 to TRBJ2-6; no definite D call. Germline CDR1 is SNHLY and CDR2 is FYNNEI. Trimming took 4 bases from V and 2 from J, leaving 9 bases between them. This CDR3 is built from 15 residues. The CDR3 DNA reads TGTGCCAGCAGTGTAACGGATGCTGGGGCCAACGTCCTGACTTTC. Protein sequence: CASSVTDAGANVLTF. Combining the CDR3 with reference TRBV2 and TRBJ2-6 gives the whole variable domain EPEVTQTPSHQVTQMGQEVILRCVPISNHLYFYWYRQILGQKVEFLVSFYNNEISEKSEIFDDQFSVERPDGSNFTLKIRSTKLEDSAMYFCASSVTDAGANVLTFGAGSRLTVL.

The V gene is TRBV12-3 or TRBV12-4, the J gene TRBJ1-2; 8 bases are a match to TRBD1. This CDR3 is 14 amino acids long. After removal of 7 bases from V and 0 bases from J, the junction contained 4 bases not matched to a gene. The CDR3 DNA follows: TGTGCCAGCAACCTACAGGGGGCTAACTATGGCTACACCTTC. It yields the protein CASNLQGANYGYTF.

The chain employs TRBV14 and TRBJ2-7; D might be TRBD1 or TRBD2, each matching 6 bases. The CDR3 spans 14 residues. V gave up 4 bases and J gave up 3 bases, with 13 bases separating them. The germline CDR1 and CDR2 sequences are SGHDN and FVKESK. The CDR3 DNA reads TGTGCCAGCAGCCTGTTAGGGGGGAACTACGAGCAGTACTTC. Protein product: CASSLLGGNYEQYF.

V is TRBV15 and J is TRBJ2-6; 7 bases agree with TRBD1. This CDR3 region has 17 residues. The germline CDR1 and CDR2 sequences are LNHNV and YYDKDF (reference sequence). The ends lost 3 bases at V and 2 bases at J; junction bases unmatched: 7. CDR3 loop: CATSSDRVEAGANVLTF. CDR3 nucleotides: TGTGCCACCAGCAGCGACAGGGTCGAGGCTGGGGCCAACGTCCTGACTTTC.

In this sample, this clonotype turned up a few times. DNA for the CDR3: TGTGCCAGCAGTTACCCCGCCAGGGGGCTTGAGAAGCCCCAGCATTTT. Its translation: CASSYPARGLEKPQHF. The chain joins TRBV6-2 or TRBV6-3 to TRBJ1-5; 8 bases agree with TRBD1. With V trimmed by 2 bases and J by 8 bases, 11 bases remained unmatched. This CDR3 has 16 amino acids. Germline CDR1 MNHEY, CDR2 SVGEGT.

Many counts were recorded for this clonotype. CDR3 in DNA: TGCAGCGTTGAGAAGACGGGAGAGACCCAGTACTTC. Residues: CSVEKTGETQYF. The chain links TRBV29-1 to TRBJ2-5, with D hard to call. Germline assignment: CDR1 SQVTM and CDR2 ANQGSEA. CDR3 size: 12 residues. V gave up 3 bases and J gave up 4 bases, with 9 bases separating them.

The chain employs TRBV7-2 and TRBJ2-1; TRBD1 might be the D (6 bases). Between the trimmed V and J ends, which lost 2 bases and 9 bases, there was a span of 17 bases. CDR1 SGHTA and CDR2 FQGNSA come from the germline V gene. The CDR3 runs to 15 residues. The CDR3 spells CASSLRQGSGIEQFF. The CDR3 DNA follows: TGTGCCAGCAGCTTAAGGCAGGGGTCCGGTATTGAGCAGTTCTTC. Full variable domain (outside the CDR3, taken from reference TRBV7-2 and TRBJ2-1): GAGVSQSPSNKVTEKGKDVELRCDPISGHTALYWYRQSLGQGLEFLIYFQGNSAPDKSGLPSDRFSAERTGGSVSTLTIQRTQQEDSAVYLCASSLRQGSGIEQFFGPGTRLTVL.

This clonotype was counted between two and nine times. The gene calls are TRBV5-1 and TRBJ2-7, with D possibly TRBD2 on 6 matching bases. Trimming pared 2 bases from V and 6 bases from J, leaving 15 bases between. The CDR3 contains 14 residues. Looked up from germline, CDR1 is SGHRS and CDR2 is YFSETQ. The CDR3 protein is CASSFWQEGSEQYF. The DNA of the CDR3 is TGCGCCAGCAGCTTTTGGCAGGAGGGATCCGAGCAGTACTTC.

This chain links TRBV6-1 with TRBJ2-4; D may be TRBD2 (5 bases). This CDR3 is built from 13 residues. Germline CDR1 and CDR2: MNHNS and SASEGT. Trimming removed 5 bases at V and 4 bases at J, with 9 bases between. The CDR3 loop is CASSKGGKNIQYF. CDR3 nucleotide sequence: TGTGCCAGCAGTAAGGGCGGGAAAAACATTCAGTACTTC.

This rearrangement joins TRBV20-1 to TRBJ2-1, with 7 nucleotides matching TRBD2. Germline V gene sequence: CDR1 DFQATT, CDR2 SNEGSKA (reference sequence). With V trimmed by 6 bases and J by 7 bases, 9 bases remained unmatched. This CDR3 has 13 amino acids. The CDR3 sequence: CSAPLPGGNEQFF. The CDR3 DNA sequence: TGCAGTGCCCCCCTTCCCGGGGGGAATGAGCAGTTCTTC.

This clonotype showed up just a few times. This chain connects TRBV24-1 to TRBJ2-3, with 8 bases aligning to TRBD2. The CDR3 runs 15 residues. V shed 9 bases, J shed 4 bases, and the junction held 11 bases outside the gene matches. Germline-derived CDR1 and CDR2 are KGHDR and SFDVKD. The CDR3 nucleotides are TGTGCCACCTCCTCGGGAGCGGGAGCTTCAGATACGCAGTATTTT. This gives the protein CATSSGAGASDTQYF.